These 26 T cell receptor beta chains originate from one sample sequenced in a study of post-analysis software for immune sequencing data. Study-wide results and limits: Five or six TRBV segments, TRBV5-6, TRBV5-1 and TRBV20-1 among them, were found more frequent in patients than controls.

Every TCR beta cDNA library bore unique molecular identifiers. TCRdb re-called the PCR reads through MiXCR, storing one row per CDR3 protein. The data hold hundreds of thousands of distinct CDR3 sequences, with approximately 37% observed a single time. These receptors are not linked to any known antigen. Sequenced sample: blood. The receptors here all came from a girl aged 2-9 years with multiple sclerosis.

This clonotype turned up a few times. The chain employs TRBV12-3 or TRBV12-4 and TRBJ2-5, with D perhaps TRBD1 or TRBD2 (5 bases each). There are 13 residues in the CDR3. V lost 7 bases, J lost 4 bases, and 13 bases lay in between. Here the CDR3 reads CASNIAGTETQYF. CDR3 coding DNA: TGTGCCAGCAACATCGCAGGGACAGAGACCCAGTACTTC.

V usage is TRBV3-1 and J usage is TRBJ2-7, with TRBD1 identical over 7 bases. This CDR3 contains 13 residues. V was pared by 7 bases and J by 3 bases, with 6 bases of the junction left unmatched. Germline V gene lookup returns CDR1 LGHDT and CDR2 YNNKEL (reference sequence). The CDR3, as DNA: TGTGCCAGCACCCGGGCAGGGGGCTACGAGCAGTACTTC. It is translated as CASTRAGGYEQYF.

This clonotype was seen only a few times. V usage is TRBV5-1 and J usage is TRBJ2-4, with TRBD2 matching over 8 bases. Matching the DNA end better, TRBJ2-7 makes the J call doubtful. In germline, CDR1 is SGHRS, CDR2 YFSETQ. The CDR3 contains 13 residues. CDR3 nucleotide sequence: TGCGCCAGCAGCTTGGAGCTAGCGGGCGAGCAGTACTTC. It specifies CASSLELAGEQYF.

The chain has TRBV7-3 and TRBJ2-3, with TRBD1 as a possible D gene (6 bases). This CDR3 is 16 amino acids long. Germline CDR1 reads SGHTA; CDR2 reads FQGTGA. Trimming removed 5 bases at V and 1 base at J, with 16 bases between. For the CDR3, the DNA is TGTGCCAGCAGCCATTTACAGGGCGTCGGCACAGATACGCAGTATTTT. Encoded protein: CASSHLQGVGTDTQYF.

The V gene is TRBV10-3, the J gene TRBJ1-4; TRBD1 agrees at 9 bases. This CDR3 has 14 residues. After removal of 6 bases from V and 8 bases from J, the junction contained 7 bases not matched to a gene. CDR1 is ENHRY, CDR2 SYGVKD, per germline. CDR3 nucleotide sequence: TGTGCCATCAGGGATGGGACAGGGAACGAAAAACTGTTTTTT. It specifies CAIRDGTGNEKLFF.

This clonotype was found a few times. The chain employs TRBV12-3 or TRBV12-4 and TRBJ2-5; 11 nucleotides line up with TRBD2. Trimming removed 5 bases from V and 2 bases from J; junction bases left unmatched: 10. This CDR3 contains 17 residues. The CDR3 DNA reads TGTGCCAGCAGTCGGGGATGGGGACTAGCGGATCAAGAGACCCAGTACTTC. It translates to CASSRGWGLADQETQYF.

This clonotype was picked up a small number of times. This rearrangement joins TRBV20-1 to TRBJ2-7, with D possibly being TRBD2 (5 bases). Germline V gene data show CDR1 as DFQATT and CDR2 as SNEGSKA (reference sequence). The CDR3 loop spans 15 amino acids. V dropped 5 bases and J dropped 3 bases, with 20 bases sitting between them. The CDR3 DNA reads TGCAGTGCTCAGGCGTATAGAGGGAGTAACTACGAGCAGTACTTC. The encoded protein is CSAQAYRGSNYEQYF.

The gene calls are TRBV4-3 and TRBJ2-4, with D possibly being TRBD1 or TRBD2 (7 bases each). Per the germline V gene, CDR1 is LGHNA and CDR2 is YSLEER. This CDR3 has 19 residues. V dropped 0 bases and J dropped 4 bases, with 22 bases sitting between them. CDR3 region: CASSQDRALAGGVKNIQYF. The CDR3 region has the DNA TGCGCCAGCAGCCAAGATCGGGCGTTAGCAGGGGGGGTGAAAAACATTCAGTACTTC.

This clonotype has just a few counts. J is TRBJ2-3 and V is TRBV20-1; 14 bases agree with TRBD2. V lost 4 bases to trimming and J lost 6 bases; unmatched junction nucleotides: 6. Germline CDR1 is DFQATT and CDR2 is SNEGSKA (reference sequence). The CDR3 is 15 amino acids. The CDR3 sequence is CSATTSGGAQDTQYF. The CDR3 region has the DNA TGCAGTGCTACGACTAGCGGGGGGGCCCAGGATACGCAGTATTTT.

The V call is TRBV6-5, the J call TRBJ2-5; 9 nucleotides agree with TRBD1. This CDR3 has 16 amino acids. V dropped 1 base and J dropped 4; count of bases not matched to a gene: 7. Germline values: CDR1 MNHEY, CDR2 SVGAGI. This CDR3 is CASSYFLRQGGETQYF. The DNA for the CDR3 is TGTGCCAGCAGTTACTTCCTCCGACAGGGGGGAGAGACCCAGTACTTC.

The rearrangement uses TRBV15 and TRBJ2-4; D is unresolved. The germline V gene encodes CDR1 LNHNV and CDR2 YYDKDF (reference sequence). V lost 1 base, J lost 2 bases, and 12 bases lay in between. This CDR3 has 16 residues. In DNA, the CDR3 is TGTGCCACCAGCAGAGGGGTCGGGTCCACCAAAAACATTCAGTACTTC. Encoded protein: CATSRGVGSTKNIQYF.

CDR3 region: CASSYFKRQATQETQYF. CDR3 nucleotide sequence: TGTGCCAGCAGTTACTTCAAACGACAGGCAACTCAAGAGACCCAGTACTTC. The chain combines TRBV6-6 with TRBJ2-5; possible D gene TRBD1, 6 bases. Germline V gene data show CDR1 as MNHNY and CDR2 as SVGAGI (reference sequence). V dropped 1 base and J dropped 2 bases, with 17 bases sitting between them. The CDR3 extends over 17 amino acids.

The CDR3 here is CASRFEPGETRYNEQFF. CDR3 coding DNA: TGTGCAAGTCGCTTCGAACCAGGGGAAACAAGATACAATGAGCAGTTCTTC. The V call is TRBV12-2, the J call TRBJ2-1; TRBD1, as called in the table, went unchecked against the DNA. TRBV12-2 is recorded as a pseudogene. The CDR3 sequence is 17 residues long.

This clonotype showed up just a few times. This chain uses TRBV3-1 with TRBJ2-1; 8 nucleotides agree with TRBD1. Germline CDR1 reads LGHDT; CDR2 reads YNNKEL (reference sequence). The CDR3 sequence is 17 residues long. Unmatched junction bases numbered 10, after V lost 0 bases and J lost 6 bases. The CDR3 sequence is CASSQDPNRGILNEQFF. CDR3 sequence (DNA): TGTGCCAGCAGCCAAGATCCGAACAGGGGGATTCTCAATGAGCAGTTCTTC.

The chain has TRBV7-3 and TRBJ1-1; D perhaps matches TRBD1 (5 bases). Germline V gives CDR1 SGHTA, CDR2 FQGTGA. The CDR3 sequence is 15 residues long. V was cut by 5 bases and J by 0 bases, with 13 bases left in between. The CDR3 protein is CASSPRDGLNTEAFF. The CDR3 bases are TGTGCCAGCAGCCCACGGGACGGATTGAACACTGAAGCTTTCTTT.

The chain employs TRBV5-1 and TRBJ1-1; D not certain. CDR1 is SGHRS, CDR2 YFSETQ, per germline. Trimming removed 4 bases at V and 5 bases at J, with 15 bases between. The CDR3 loop spans 14 amino acids. This CDR3 reads CASSAEGRWTEAFF. The CDR3 DNA follows: TGCGCCAGCAGCGCTGAAGGCAGATGGACTGAAGCTTTCTTT.

The chain links TRBV7-9 to TRBJ1-5; 8 bases are a match to TRBD1. With 6 bases clipped from V and 7 bases from J, the junction kept 11 bases outside the gene matches. Germline loops: CDR1 SEHNR, CDR2 FQNEAQ (reference sequence). This CDR3 comprises 15 residues. CDR3 sequence (DNA): TGTGCCAGCAGTCGGACAGGGAGATCAAACCAGCCCCAGCATTTT. This codes for CASSRTGRSNQPQHF.

V gene TRBV6-6 combines with J gene TRBJ2-2; D not certain. The V and J ends lost 7 bases and 1 base respectively, with 16 bases between them. CDR3 length: 16 amino acids. The germline V gene has CDR1 MNHNY and CDR2 SVGAGI (reference sequence). CDR3 loop: CASNPLEKGNTGELFF. CDR3 coding DNA: TGTGCCAGCAACCCCTTAGAGAAGGGGAACACCGGGGAGCTGTTTTTT.

The chain uses TRBV5-1 and TRBJ2-5, with D perhaps being TRBD1 or TRBD2 (6 bases each). This CDR3 region has 14 residues. The ends were cut back, 0 bases at V and 11 bases at J, with 17 bases in the middle. Germline-derived CDR1 and CDR2 are SGHRS and YFSETQ. The CDR3 protein is CASSLAVRGREQYF. The CDR3 DNA sequence: TGCGCCAGCAGCTTGGCCGTCCGGGGGCGAGAGCAGTACTTC.

This clonotype has a count of ten or more. The chain employs TRBV28 and TRBJ2-7, with D perhaps matching TRBD1 (5 bases). The CDR3 length is 13 residues. Germline CDR1 is MDHEN and CDR2 is SYDVKM. V lost 3 bases and J 6 bases, leaving 12 bases between the germline ends. CDR3 in amino acids: CASSFPGTGEQYF. CDR3 sequence (DNA): TGTGCCAGCAGTTTTCCAGGTACAGGCGAGCAGTACTTC. Based on the CDR3 plus reference TRBV28 and TRBJ2-7, the full variable domain is DVKVTQSSRYLVKRTGEKVFLECVQDMDHENMFWYRQDPGLGLRLIYFSYDVKMKEKGDIPEGYSVSREKKERFSLILESASTNQTSMYLCASSFPGTGEQYFGPGTRLTVT.

V gene TRBV20-1 combines with J gene TRBJ2-3, with D unclear. The germline V and J ends were trimmed by 2 bases and 5 bases, with 14 bases remaining between them. The germline CDR1 and CDR2 sequences are DFQATT and SNEGSKA (reference sequence). The CDR3 has 14 amino acids. The CDR3: CSARTLLTKDTQYF. The CDR3 nucleotides read TGCAGTGCTAGAACCCTTTTGACCAAAGATACGCAGTATTTT.

The V gene is TRBV18, the J gene TRBJ2-5; D unresolved. This CDR3 is built from 13 residues. Trimming pared 7 bases from V and 2 bases from J, leaving 11 bases between. Germline CDR1 reads KGHSH; CDR2 reads LQKENI. The CDR3 loop reads CASFISTQETQYF. CDR3 sequence (DNA): TGTGCCAGCTTTATCAGCACTCAAGAGACCCAGTACTTC.

This clonotype was counted only a few times. One end of the junction fails to match germline, which may point to a read error. V usage is TRBV7-3 and J usage is TRBJ2-3; perhaps TRBD2 as D (6 bases). The CDR3 runs 15 residues. In germline, CDR1 is SGHTA, CDR2 FQGTGA. The CDR3 nucleotides read TGTGCCAGCAGCCTGGGGCGGGGCTTCACAAATACGCAGTATTTT. This gives the protein CASSLGRGFTNTQYF.

This chain connects TRBV12-3 or TRBV12-4 to TRBJ1-4, with D possibly TRBD1 on 6 matching bases. V lost 6 bases, J lost 0 bases, and 11 bases lay in between. The CDR3 covers 15 residues. The CDR3 loop is CASSPGVATNEKLFF. The CDR3 bases are TGTGCCAGCAGCCCAGGGGTTGCAACTAATGAAAAACTGTTTTTT.

This clonotype has a handful of counts. The rearrangement links TRBV7-6 to TRBJ2-7; D is ambiguous. Between the trimmed V and J ends, which lost 2 bases and 7 bases, there was a span of 15 bases. In germline, CDR1 is SGHVS, CDR2 FNYEAQ. The CDR3 has 14 residues. For the CDR3, the DNA is TGTGCCAGCAGCTTAACCCCCCAGTTGGGAGAGCAGTACTTC. This translates into CASSLTPQLGEQYF.

This sequence joins TRBV5-1 and TRBJ2-1; D perhaps matches TRBD1 (6 bases). V was pared by 2 bases and J by 7 bases, with 10 bases between. The CDR3 spans 13 residues. CDR1 is SGHRS and CDR2 is YFSETQ in the germline V gene. The CDR3 DNA reads as TGCGCCAGCAGCTTTGAGGGGGTTAATGAGCAGTTCTTC. Translated, it gives CASSFEGVNEQFF.